This T cell receptor (beta chain) is from a study of read filtering for tumor transcriptome and immune sequencing. A note on this clonotype: A much larger clone lies one base from this, so it may be a read error.

Germline CDR1 and CDR2: DFQATT and SNEGSKA (reference sequence). Trimming took 8 bases from V and 5 from J, leaving 15 bases between them. The length of the CDR3 is 12 residues. Molecular barcoded adaptors covering alpha/delta and beta/gamma chains were used on roughly 400 ng RNA. In TCRdb, the reads were re-called with MiXCR into one record per CDR3 protein. The sample has tens of thousands of distinct CDR3 sequences; 20% to 25% are singletons. This receptor was obtained from a donor aged 40 or over with multiple myeloma. The sequenced material came from a population of CD138-negative cells sorted from bone marrow. This chain links TRBV20-1 with TRBJ1-1; TRBD1 is a possible D gene (5 bases). CDR3 amino acids: CSSPGKGTEAFF. DNA of the CDR3: TGCAGTTCCCCAGGGAAAGGTACTGAAGCTTTCTTT.